The T cell receptor beta chain described here comes from a study of shared clonotypes between healthy human individuals. The table came from immunoSEQ multiplex PCR; TCRdb's copy has only in-frame clones and leaves some out. The sample lists about 800,000 clones, 96% occurring once. CD45RO-negative cells were positively selected for CCR7, leaving out terminally differentiated effector memory CD45RA+ cells. The germline CDR1 and CDR2 sequences are LNHNV and YYDKDF (reference sequence). V was trimmed by 0 bases and J by 1 base, leaving 9 bases between them. The CDR3 runs to 16 residues. The genes are TRBV15 and TRBJ2-2, with D hard to call. The TCR sequence derives from a man aged 25-40 years in good health. The sequenced material came from naive CD8+ T cells sorted from blood. This chain's CDR3 is CATSRDQVWNTGELFF. The CDR3 region has the DNA TGTGCCACCAGCAGAGATCAGGTTTGGAACACCGGGGAGCTGTTTTTT.